A selection of T cell receptor beta chains follows, all from one sample in a study of blood T cell repertoires in COVID-19. The assay was immunoSEQ multiplex PCR, and TCRdb's table has in-frame clones only and misses some. The sample holds under 350,000 clones, around 86% seen once. The specimen sequenced was peripheral blood. These receptors all come from a man younger than 35 with active or convalescent COVID-19. CDR3s include the opening cysteine and the closing phenylalanine or tryptophan. Each record gives: J gene, clone size, D gene, V gene, CDR3 protein, CDR3 DNA. A D gene is named only where the DNA matches it firmly. Expanded clones are given a class, and other clones once, few, many or no size at all.

j_gene: TRBJ2-1; abundance: NA; d_gene: TRBD2; v_gene: TRBV6-5; CDR3aa: CASTGTSGSYNEQFF; CDR3nt: TGTGCCAGCACTGGTACTAGCGGGAGTTACAATGAGCAGTTCTTC
j_gene: TRBJ2-2; abundance: NA; d_gene: TRBD2; v_gene: TRBV13; CDR3aa: CASSWEGHTGELFF; CDR3nt: TGTGCCAGCAGCTGGGAGGGACACACCGGGGAGCTGTTTTTT
j_gene: TRBJ2-1; abundance: NA; d_gene: TRBD2; v_gene: TRBV9; CDR3aa: CASSPGTSGYNEQFF; CDR3nt: TGTGCCAGCAGCCCCGGGACTAGCGGGTACAATGAGCAGTTCTTC
j_gene: TRBJ1-1; abundance: NA; d_gene: NA; v_gene: TRBV28; CDR3aa: CASTSGPGFPTEAFF; CDR3nt: TGTGCCAGCACTTCCGGACCGGGGTTTCCCACTGAAGCTTTCTTT
j_gene: TRBJ2-7; abundance: NA; d_gene: TRBD1; v_gene: TRBV19; CDR3aa: CAACRQGYSYEQYF; CDR3nt: TGTGCGGCGTGCAGACAGGGGTACTCCTACGAGCAGTACTTC
j_gene: TRBJ2-2; abundance: NA; d_gene: NA; v_gene: TRBV2; CDR3aa: CASSVEGPNTGELFF; CDR3nt: TGTGCCAGCAGTGTCGAGGGCCCGAACACCGGGGAGCTGTTTTTT
j_gene: TRBJ2-3; abundance: NA; d_gene: TRBD2; v_gene: TRBV30; CDR3aa: CAWTERGGSSTDTQYF; CDR3nt: TGTGCCTGGACCGAGCGGGGGGGCTCAAGCACAGATACGCAGTATTTT
j_gene: TRBJ2-7; abundance: few; d_gene: TRBD2; v_gene: TRBV5-1; CDR3aa: CASGGLAENSYEQYF; CDR3nt: TGCGCCAGCGGGGGACTAGCGGAAAACTCCTACGAGCAGTACTTC
j_gene: TRBJ2-2; abundance: NA; d_gene: NA; v_gene: TRBV6-2/TRBV6-3; CDR3aa: CASSLTGNTGELFF; CDR3nt: TGTGCCAGCAGTCTGACGGGAAACACCGGGGAGCTGTTTTTT
j_gene: TRBJ1-1; abundance: NA; d_gene: NA; v_gene: TRBV3-1/TRBV3-2; CDR3aa: CASSQGNQGRAFF; CDR3nt: TGTGCCAGCAGCCAGGGGAACCAGGGGCGAGCTTTCTTT
j_gene: TRBJ2-3; abundance: NA; d_gene: TRBD2; v_gene: TRBV12-5; CDR3aa: CASGSHLSGRAADTQYF; CDR3nt: TGTGCTAGTGGTTCTCACCTTAGCGGGAGGGCCGCAGATACGCAGTATTTT
j_gene: TRBJ1-2; abundance: once; d_gene: NA; v_gene: TRBV5-6; CDR3aa: CASSFTGQNYGYTF; CDR3nt: TGTGCCAGCAGCTTTACAGGCCAGAACTATGGCTACACCTTC
j_gene: TRBJ2-1; abundance: NA; d_gene: NA; v_gene: TRBV19; CDR3aa: CASSPRPYGAYNEQFF; CDR3nt: TGTGCCAGTAGTCCAAGACCCTATGGGGCTTACAATGAGCAGTTCTTC
j_gene: TRBJ1-2; abundance: NA; d_gene: NA; v_gene: TRBV5-1; CDR3aa: CASSLGTEYGYTF; CDR3nt: TGCGCCAGCAGCTTGGGGACAGAATATGGCTACACCTTC
j_gene: TRBJ1-4; abundance: NA; d_gene: TRBD1; v_gene: TRBV15; CDR3aa: CATSRGQGATNEKLFF; CDR3nt: TGTGCCACCAGCAGAGGCCAGGGGGCAACTAATGAAAAACTGTTTTTT
j_gene: TRBJ1-2; abundance: few; d_gene: TRBD1; v_gene: TRBV9; CDR3aa: CASSSGTATGYTF; CDR3nt: TGTGCCAGCAGCTCCGGGACAGCAACAGGCTACACCTTC
j_gene: TRBJ2-5; abundance: NA; d_gene: TRBD2; v_gene: TRBV11-3; CDR3aa: CASSLGLAGIQETQYF; CDR3nt: TGTGCCAGCAGCTTAGGACTAGCGGGGATCCAAGAGACCCAGTACTTC
j_gene: TRBJ1-1; abundance: NA; d_gene: NA; v_gene: TRBV7-3; CDR3aa: CASSFMGAQAEAFF; CDR3nt: TGTGCCAGCAGCTTTATGGGGGCCCAGGCTGAAGCTTTCTTT
j_gene: TRBJ1-3; abundance: once; d_gene: NA; v_gene: TRBV28; CDR3aa: CASSETHRRVRTGNTIYF; CDR3nt: TGTGCCAGCAGCGAAACACACCGCAGGGTGAGGACTGGAAACACCATATATTTT
j_gene: TRBJ1-4; abundance: NA; d_gene: NA; v_gene: TRBV2; CDR3aa: CASSDTGGPEKLFF; CDR3nt: TGTGCCAGCAGTGATACCGGGGGACCGGAAAAACTGTTTTTT
j_gene: TRBJ2-7; abundance: NA; d_gene: TRBD1; v_gene: TRBV11-2; CDR3aa: CASSLDLGTGVSEQYF; CDR3nt: TGTGCCAGCAGCTTAGATTTAGGGACAGGGGTCTCCGAGCAGTACTTC
j_gene: TRBJ2-7; abundance: NA; d_gene: NA; v_gene: TRBV3-1/TRBV3-2; CDR3aa: CASSRAGESYEQYF; CDR3nt: TGTGCCAGCAGCCGGGCAGGGGAGTCCTACGAGCAGTACTTC
j_gene: TRBJ2-2; abundance: many; d_gene: NA; v_gene: TRBV6-1; CDR3aa: CASREGTQRGELFF; CDR3nt: TGTGCCAGCAGGGAAGGAACTCAGCGCGGGGAGCTGTTTTTT
j_gene: TRBJ1-2; abundance: NA; d_gene: TRBD1; v_gene: TRBV3-1/TRBV3-2; CDR3aa: CASSQSDREYGYTF; CDR3nt: TGTGCCAGCAGCCAATCGGACAGGGAATATGGCTACACCTTC
j_gene: TRBJ2-3; abundance: NA; d_gene: TRBD2; v_gene: TRBV11-2; CDR3aa: CASSLGLAGGPASTDTQYF; CDR3nt: TGTGCCAGCAGCTTGGGACTAGCGGGAGGCCCGGCTAGCACAGATACGCAGTATTTT
j_gene: TRBJ1-4; abundance: NA; d_gene: TRBD1; v_gene: TRBV6-5; CDR3aa: CASSYSGQGGEKLFF; CDR3nt: TGTGCCAGCAGTTACTCCGGACAGGGCGGTGAAAAACTGTTTTTT
j_gene: TRBJ1-2; abundance: NA; d_gene: NA; v_gene: TRBV27; CDR3aa: CATRPFNSGVRGYTF; CDR3nt: TGTGCCACCCGTCCCTTTAATAGCGGGGTACGCGGCTACACCTTC
j_gene: TRBJ2-6; abundance: NA; d_gene: NA; v_gene: TRBV5-4; CDR3aa: CASSPGTGSVFSGANVLTF; CDR3nt: TGTGCCAGCAGCCCGGGAACAGGGAGCGTCTTCTCTGGGGCCAACGTCCTGACTTTC
j_gene: TRBJ1-6; abundance: NA; d_gene: NA; v_gene: TRBV5-6; CDR3aa: CASSSRYNSPLHF; CDR3nt: TGTGCCAGCAGCAGCCGATATAATTCACCCCTCCACTTT
j_gene: TRBJ2-1; abundance: NA; d_gene: TRBD1; v_gene: TRBV11-1; CDR3aa: CASSLTGQGTNEQFF; CDR3nt: TGTGCCAGCAGCTTAACGGGACAGGGGACCAATGAGCAGTTCTTC
j_gene: TRBJ2-2; abundance: NA; d_gene: TRBD1; v_gene: TRBV9; CDR3aa: CASSAPQPGQGLTGELFF; CDR3nt: TGTGCCAGCAGCGCCCCCCAACCGGGACAGGGGTTAACCGGGGAGCTGTTTTTT
j_gene: TRBJ2-1; abundance: NA; d_gene: TRBD2; v_gene: TRBV2; CDR3aa: CASGGLADSYNEQFF; CDR3nt: TGTGCCAGCGGGGGACTAGCGGACTCCTACAATGAGCAGTTCTTC
j_gene: TRBJ1-2; abundance: NA; d_gene: NA; v_gene: TRBV4-1; CDR3aa: CASSQVGSWGNYGYTF; CDR3nt: TGCGCCAGCAGCCAAGTTGGATCCTGGGGCAACTATGGCTACACCTTC
j_gene: TRBJ2-2; abundance: NA; d_gene: TRBD2; v_gene: TRBV30; CDR3aa: CAWNGLAGAGGELFF; CDR3nt: TGTGCCTGGAATGGGCTAGCGGGAGCCGGCGGGGAGCTGTTTTTT
j_gene: TRBJ2-5; abundance: NA; d_gene: NA; v_gene: TRBV9; CDR3aa: CASSLNRGKQETQYF; CDR3nt: TGTGCCAGCAGCCTCAATAGGGGGAAACAAGAGACCCAGTACTTC
j_gene: TRBJ2-2; abundance: NA; d_gene: NA; v_gene: TRBV7-2; CDR3aa: CASSFDSGELFF; CDR3nt: TGTGCCAGCAGCTTTGACTCCGGGGAGCTGTTTTTT
j_gene: TRBJ1-1; abundance: once; d_gene: NA; v_gene: TRBV7-2; CDR3aa: CASSLVLGGGPEAFF; CDR3nt: TGTGCCAGCAGCTTAGTTCTGGGAGGTGGTCCTGAAGCTTTCTTT
j_gene: TRBJ1-1; abundance: NA; d_gene: NA; v_gene: TRBV6-5; CDR3aa: CASSEGYTEAFF; CDR3nt: TGTGCCAGCTCAGAGGGTTACACTGAAGCTTTCTTT
j_gene: TRBJ1-1; abundance: NA; d_gene: NA; v_gene: TRBV30; CDR3aa: CAWGFYTEAFF; CDR3nt: TGTGCCTGGGGGTTCTACACTGAAGCTTTCTTT
j_gene: TRBJ2-2; abundance: NA; d_gene: NA; v_gene: TRBV28; CDR3aa: CASSGFLAANTGELFF; CDR3nt: TGTGCCAGCAGTGGGTTCTTGGCGGCGAACACCGGGGAGCTGTTTTTT
j_gene: TRBJ2-7; abundance: NA; d_gene: TRBD2; v_gene: TRBV9; CDR3aa: CASALGTSDSYEQYF; CDR3nt: TGTGCCTCAGCACTGGGGACTAGCGACTCCTACGAGCAGTACTTC
j_gene: TRBJ1-2; abundance: NA; d_gene: NA; v_gene: TRBV5-1; CDR3aa: CASSPLLTPNYGYTF; CDR3nt: TGCGCCAGCAGCCCCCTACTGACTCCTAACTATGGCTACACCTTC
j_gene: TRBJ1-1; abundance: NA; d_gene: NA; v_gene: TRBV28; CDR3aa: CASSSGQPRTEAFF; CDR3nt: TGTGCCAGCAGCTCAGGACAGCCGAGAACTGAAGCTTTCTTT
j_gene: TRBJ2-2; abundance: NA; d_gene: NA; v_gene: TRBV3-1/TRBV3-2; CDR3aa: CASSLVGELFF; CDR3nt: TGTGCCAGCAGCCTCGTCGGGGAGCTGTTTTTT
j_gene: TRBJ1-6; abundance: NA; d_gene: NA; v_gene: TRBV19; CDR3aa: CASSVRGARNSPLHF; CDR3nt: TGTGCCAGTAGTGTTCGGGGGGCCCGAAATTCACCCCTCCACTTT